Following are 10 T cell receptor beta chains from one sample sequenced in a study of identical twins. TCRdb fed the 5' RACE reads into MiXCR, producing one record per CDR3 protein. Here the sample spans about 240,000 distinct CDR3 sequences, roughly a tenth being singletons. The sample consisted of memory T cells sorted from blood. These receptor sequences come from a man aged 50 to 59 in good health.

Only a few counts were recorded for this clonotype. The chain couples TRBV12-3 or TRBV12-4 to TRBJ2-3; no clear D. This CDR3 spans 13 amino acids. V shed 3 bases and J shed 4 bases, with 8 bases lying between them. This chain's CDR3 is CASSFSEPDTQYF. DNA of the CDR3: TGTGCCAGCAGTTTTTCGGAGCCAGATACGCAGTATTTT.

This clonotype was seen only a few times. The gene calls are TRBV3-1 and TRBJ2-5; 7 bases map to TRBD2. V shed 2 bases and J 4 bases; nucleotides not matched to a gene: 4. The CDR3 contains 14 residues. Looked up from germline, CDR1 is LGHDT and CDR2 is YNNKEL (reference sequence). This chain's CDR3 is CASSQRGEGETQYF. As DNA, the CDR3 is TGTGCCAGCAGCCAACGGGGGGAAGGAGAGACCCAGTACTTC.

In this sample, this clonotype turned up a few times. Here the CDR3 reads CASSPRVGETQYF. The CDR3 region has the DNA TGTGCCAGCAGCCCCAGGGTAGGGGAGACCCAGTACTTC. The chain couples TRBV7-9 to TRBJ2-5; D is possibly TRBD1 (5 bases). CDR3 size: 13 residues. Looked up from germline, CDR1 is SEHNR and CDR2 is FQNEAQ (reference sequence). V was pared by 5 bases and J by 5 bases, with 12 bases between. The full variable domain, completed using reference TRBV7-9 and TRBJ2-5, is DTGVSQNPRHKITKRGQNVTFRCDPISEHNRLYWYRQTLGQGPEFLTYFQNEAQLEKSRLLSDRFSAERPKGSFSTLEIQRTEQGDSAMYLCASSPRVGETQYFGPGTRLLVL.

This clonotype has at least ten counts. The V gene is TRBV3-1, the J gene TRBJ1-6; no firm D call. V lost 0 bases and J 6 bases, leaving 12 bases between the germline ends. Germline CDR1 is LGHDT and CDR2 is YNNKEL (reference sequence). This CDR3 comprises 16 residues. The CDR3 spells CASSQDLPGFNSPLHF. Written as DNA, the CDR3 is TGTGCCAGCAGCCAAGATCTTCCGGGGTTTAATTCACCCCTCCACTTT.

This clonotype turned up a few times. The rearrangement joins TRBV20-1 to TRBJ2-1; the match to TRBD2 covers 9 bases. There are 14 residues in the CDR3. V gave up 5 bases and J gave up 5 bases; unmatched junction bases: 7. Germline CDR1 reads DFQATT; CDR2 reads SNEGSKA (reference sequence). CDR3 in amino acids: CSAPWTSANNEQFF. CDR3 in DNA: TGCAGTGCTCCATGGACTAGCGCAAACAATGAGCAGTTCTTC.

This clonotype was seen at least ten times. The chain recombines TRBV28 with TRBJ1-5; D call uncertain. CDR3 length: 14 residues. The ends were cut back, 3 bases at V and 6 bases at J, with 12 bases in the middle. Germline V gene lookup returns CDR1 MDHEN and CDR2 SYDVKM. The CDR3: CASSFEGYSQPQHF. CDR3 bases: TGTGCCAGCAGTTTCGAAGGGTACAGTCAGCCCCAGCATTTT.

This clonotype came up many times. Since a much larger clone is just one base distant, this may be a read error. The rearrangement joins TRBV7-2 to TRBJ2-7, with TRBD2 matching 8 bases. The germline V gene has CDR1 SGHTA and CDR2 FQGNSA. This CDR3 contains 15 residues. Here the CDR3 reads CASNLYGRAGNEQYF. The CDR3 bases are TGTGCCAGCAACTTATACGGGAGGGCCGGTAACGAGCAGTACTTC.

The chain uses TRBV6-5 and TRBJ2-7; 8 bases agree with TRBD2. The V and J ends lost 2 bases and 2 bases, in that order; junction bases with no gene match: 8. The length of the CDR3 is 16 residues. From germline, CDR1 is MNHEY and CDR2 SVGAGI. Here the CDR3 DNA reads TGTGCCAGCAGTTACGCGGGTCGCGGGAGGACCTACGAGCAGTACTTC. The encoded protein is CASSYAGRGRTYEQYF.

This clonotype was recorded many times. This sequence joins TRBV20-1 and TRBJ2-1, with D possibly TRBD1 on 6 matching bases. The CDR3 is 14 amino acids. Germline CDR1 and CDR2: DFQATT and SNEGSKA (reference sequence). Here the CDR3 reads CRGLGAGSYNEQFF. DNA of the CDR3: TGCAGAGGCCTGGGGGCGGGTTCTTACAATGAGCAGTTCTTC.

This clonotype was found many times. The genes are TRBV6-2 or TRBV6-3 and TRBJ1-5, with TRBD1 as a possible D gene (5 bases). V lost 6 bases and J 3 bases, leaving 12 bases between the germline ends. Germline V gene sequence: CDR1 MNHEY, CDR2 SVGEGT. This CDR3 is built from 14 residues. DNA of the CDR3: TGTGCCAGCAGCAAGGGGAGGGACAATCAGCCCCAGCATTTT. Its protein is CASSKGRDNQPQHF.